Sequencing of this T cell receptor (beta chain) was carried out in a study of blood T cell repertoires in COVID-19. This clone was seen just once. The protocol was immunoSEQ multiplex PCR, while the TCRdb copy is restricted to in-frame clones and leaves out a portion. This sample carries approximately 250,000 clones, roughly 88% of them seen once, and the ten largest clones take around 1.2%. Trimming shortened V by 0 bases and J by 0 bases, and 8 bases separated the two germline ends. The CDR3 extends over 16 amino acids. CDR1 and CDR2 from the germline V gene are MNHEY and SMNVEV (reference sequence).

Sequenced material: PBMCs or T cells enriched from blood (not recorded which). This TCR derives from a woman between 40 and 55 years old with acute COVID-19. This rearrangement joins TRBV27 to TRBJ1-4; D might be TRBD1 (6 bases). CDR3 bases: TGTGCCAGCAGTTTATCGCGGACAGCAACTAATGAAAAACTGTTTTTT. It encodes CASSLSRTATNEKLFF. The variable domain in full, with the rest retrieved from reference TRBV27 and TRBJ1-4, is EAQVTQNPRYLITVTGKKLTVTCSQNMNHEYMSWYRQDPGLGLRQIYYSMNVEVTDKGDVPEGYKVSRKEKRNFPLILESPSPNQTSLYFCASSLSRTATNEKLFFGSGTQLSVL.